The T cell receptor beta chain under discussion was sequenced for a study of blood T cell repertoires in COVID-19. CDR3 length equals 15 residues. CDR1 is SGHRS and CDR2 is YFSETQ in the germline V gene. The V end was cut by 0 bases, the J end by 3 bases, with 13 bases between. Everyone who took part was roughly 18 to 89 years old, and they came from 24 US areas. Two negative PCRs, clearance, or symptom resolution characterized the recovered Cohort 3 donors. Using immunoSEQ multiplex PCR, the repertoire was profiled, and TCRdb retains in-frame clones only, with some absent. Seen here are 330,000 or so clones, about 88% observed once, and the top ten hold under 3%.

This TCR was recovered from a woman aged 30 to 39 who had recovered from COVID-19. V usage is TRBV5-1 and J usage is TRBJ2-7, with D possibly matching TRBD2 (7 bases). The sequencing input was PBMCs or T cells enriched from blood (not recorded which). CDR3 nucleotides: TGCGCCAGCAGCTTGGCGGGGGGCTATCTCTACGAGCAGTACTTC. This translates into CASSLAGGYLYEQYF.